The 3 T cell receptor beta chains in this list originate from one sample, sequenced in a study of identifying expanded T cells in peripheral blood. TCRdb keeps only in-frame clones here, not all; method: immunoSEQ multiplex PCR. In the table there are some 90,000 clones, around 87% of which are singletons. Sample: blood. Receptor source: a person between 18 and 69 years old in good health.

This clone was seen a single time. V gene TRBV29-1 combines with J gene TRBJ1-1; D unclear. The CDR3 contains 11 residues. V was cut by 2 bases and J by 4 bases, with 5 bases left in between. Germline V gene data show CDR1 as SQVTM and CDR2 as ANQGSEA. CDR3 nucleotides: TGCAGCGTTGAATGGGCCACTGAAGCTTTCTTT. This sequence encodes CSVEWATEAFF.

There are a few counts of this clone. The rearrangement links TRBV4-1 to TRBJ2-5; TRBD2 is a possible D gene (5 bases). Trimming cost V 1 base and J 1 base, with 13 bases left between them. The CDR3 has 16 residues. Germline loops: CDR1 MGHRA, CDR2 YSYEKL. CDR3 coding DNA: TGCGCCAGCAGCCAAGGCTGGGCGGGTTCCCAAGAGACCCAGTACTTC. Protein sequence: CASSQGWAGSQETQYF.

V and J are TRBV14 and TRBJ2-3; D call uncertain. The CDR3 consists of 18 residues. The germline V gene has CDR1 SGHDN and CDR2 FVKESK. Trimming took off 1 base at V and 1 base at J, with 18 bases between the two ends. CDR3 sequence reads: CASSQGPDWRHRTDTQYF. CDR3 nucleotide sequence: TGTGCCAGCAGCCAAGGACCCGATTGGCGGCACCGCACAGATACGCAGTATTTT.